This T cell receptor beta chain was observed in a study of blood T cell repertoires in COVID-19. As for the study in general: The samples span acute and convalescent COVID-19 from the United States, Italy and Spain. T cells, B-cell-depleted T cells, or PBMCs provided the cDNA or gDNA that served as material.

Under the authors' procedure: The assay estimated nucleated cells by amplifying reference gene primers. Using immunoSEQ multiplex PCR, the repertoire was profiled, and TCRdb retains in-frame clones only, with some absent. The DNA gave D and trimming, while V, J and clone size come from that table. Of hundreds of thousands of clones in the sample, roughly 83% were seen once. V lost 5 bases and J lost 5, with 21 bases in between. Germline V gene lookup returns CDR1 SGHTA and CDR2 FQGTGA. This CDR3 contains 16 residues. This receptor was taken from a woman between 70 and 85 years old with active or convalescent COVID-19. The sequenced sample consisted of peripheral blood. V usage is TRBV7-3 and J usage is TRBJ1-2; D might be TRBD1 (5 bases). CDR3 protein: CASSREGADRVYGYTF. In DNA form, the CDR3 reads TGTGCCAGCAGCCGGGAGGGTGCCGACAGAGTTTATGGCTACACCTTC.